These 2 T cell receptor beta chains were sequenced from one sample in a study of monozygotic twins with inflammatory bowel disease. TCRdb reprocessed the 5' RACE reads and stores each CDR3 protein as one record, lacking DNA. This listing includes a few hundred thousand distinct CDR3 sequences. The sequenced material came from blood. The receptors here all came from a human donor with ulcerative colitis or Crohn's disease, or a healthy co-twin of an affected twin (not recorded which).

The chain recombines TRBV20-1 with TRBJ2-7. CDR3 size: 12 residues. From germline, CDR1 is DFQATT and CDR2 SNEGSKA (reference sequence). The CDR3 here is CSAGGIPYEQYF.

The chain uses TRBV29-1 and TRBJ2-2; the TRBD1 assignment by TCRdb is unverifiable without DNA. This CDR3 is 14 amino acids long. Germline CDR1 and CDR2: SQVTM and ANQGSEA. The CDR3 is CSVGSGFVTGELFF.